The 12 T cell receptor beta chains given below trace back to one sample, sequenced in a study of tumor and adjacent non-tumor tissue in lung cancer. A modified ARM-PCR protocol with three rounds of nested PCR amplified TCRbeta. TCRdb ran MiXCR on the multiplex PCR reads and lists one entry per CDR3 protein. This sample has almost 75,000 distinct CDR3 sequences, with around 70% found just once. RNA was extracted from bulk tissue without any cell sorting. The normal lung tissue was taken more than 3 cm from the tumor edge. Source material: distant non-tumor lung tissue. These receptors all come from a woman between 45 and 60 years old with non-small cell lung cancer.

Worth noting for this clonotype: One junction end does not reproduce the germline sequence, and a read error may be involved. The J gene is TRBJ2-6, the V gene TRBV6-6; D possibly matches TRBD1 or TRBD2 (5 bases each). The CDR3 loop spans 16 amino acids. Germline V CDR1 and CDR2: MNHNY, SVGAGI (reference sequence). CDR3 nucleotides: TGTGCCAACACCAAGGAGGAGTACTCTGGGGCCAACGTCCTGTCTTTC. It codes for CANTKEEYSGANVLSF.

A remark on this clonotype: Germline and junction disagree at one end, which may indicate a read error. The chain joins TRBV6-2 or TRBV6-3 to TRBJ1-1; TRBD1 might be the D (5 bases). The CDR3 spans 16 residues. CDR1 and CDR2 (germline): MNHEY, SVGEGT. The CDR3 DNA reads as TGTGCCAGCAGTCACGCCCTGACTCCGAGAGGGACTGAAGCTTCCTTT. It encodes CASSHALTPRGTEASF.

This clonotype came up many times. The V gene is TRBV4-2, the J gene TRBJ1-4, with D perhaps matching TRBD1 (6 bases). The CDR3 is 16 amino acids. Germline CDR1 reads LGHNA; CDR2 reads YNFKEQ. Trimming removed 4 bases from V and 4 bases from J, with 16 bases in between. CDR3 loop: CASSPWGARDNEKLFF. For the CDR3, the DNA is TGTGCCAGCAGCCCGTGGGGGGCACGAGATAATGAAAAACTGTTTTTT.

The V gene is TRBV12-3 or TRBV12-4, the J gene TRBJ2-1, with 7 bases that match TRBD1. There are 15 residues in the CDR3. V was pared by 8 bases and J by 13 bases, with 20 bases of the junction left unmatched. In DNA form, the CDR3 reads TGTGCCAGCGGTCCGGGACAGTTCAGTTTAAAGGAACAGTTCTTC. Translating it yields CASGPGQFSLKEQFF.

The rearrangement links TRBV11-2 to TRBJ2-7, with 8 bases lining up with TRBD1. Germline V CDR1 and CDR2: SGHAT, FQNNGV. Trimming cost V 5 bases and J 1 base; bases outside gene matches: 10. CDR3 length equals 16 residues. CDR3 coding DNA: TGTGCCAGCAGCATGTTCAGGGGGCATGGGTCCTACGAGCAGTACTTC. Translating it yields CASSMFRGHGSYEQYF.

This clonotype was seen ten or more times. The genes are TRBV7-9 and TRBJ2-5; D gene ambiguous. V shed 2 bases and J shed 5 bases, with 12 bases lying between them. This CDR3 has 14 residues. Germline V gene sequence: CDR1 SEHNR, CDR2 FQNEAQ (reference sequence). The CDR3 DNA reads TGTGCCAGCAGCTTAAGCACAGCCGGGGAGACCCAGTACTTC. Translation gives CASSLSTAGETQYF. Complete variable domain (other parts from reference TRBV7-9 and TRBJ2-5): DTGVSQNPRHKITKRGQNVTFRCDPISEHNRLYWYRQTLGQGPEFLTYFQNEAQLEKSRLLSDRFSAERPKGSFSTLEIQRTEQGDSAMYLCASSLSTAGETQYFGPGTRLLVL.

Concerning this clonotype: One junction end disagrees with the germline gene, perhaps due to a read error. The V call is TRBV28, the J call TRBJ2-5, with 8 bases fitting TRBD2. CDR3 length: 13 residues. Germline assignment: CDR1 MDHEN and CDR2 SYDVKM. The CDR3 bases are TGTGCCAGCATTAGCGGGATACGTGAGACCCACTACTTC. It yields the protein CASISGIRETHYF.

This clonotype was seen repeatedly, ten times or more. The V call is TRBV5-5, the J call TRBJ2-6; D is unclear. The germline CDR1 and CDR2 sequences are SGHKS and YYEKEE (reference sequence). Trimming left V 4 bases short and J 0 bases short, with 8 bases between. The CDR3 length is 15 residues. The CDR3 DNA reads TGTGCCAGCAGCCTACTCCTCTCTGGGGCCAACGTCCTGACTTTC. The encoded protein is CASSLLLSGANVLTF.

As regards this clonotype: In this CDR3 the conserved last residue, phenylalanine or tryptophan, is missing, so a read error is likely. The chain combines TRBV20-1 with TRBJ2-1; 10 nucleotides align to TRBD2. Germline-derived CDR1 and CDR2 are DFQATT and SNEGSKA (reference sequence). The CDR3 totals 14 residues. The CDR3 loop is CIASGSASYNEQFL. The DNA for the CDR3 is TGCATTGCTAGCGGGAGTGCCTCCTACAATGAGCAGTTCTTG.

To note about this clonotype: Its ends do not fully match the called genes, so a read error is possible. The chain uses TRBV11-2 and TRBJ2-1, with TRBD2 as a possible D gene (5 bases). Looked up from germline, CDR1 is SGHAT and CDR2 is FQNNGV. The CDR3 sequence is 13 residues long. The CDR3 DNA follows: TGTGGCAGCTTCCTAGCCCAATACAATGAGCAGTTCTTC. Its translation: CGSFLAQYNEQFF.

This clonotype was counted at least ten times. This chain uses TRBV11-2 with TRBJ2-3, with 9 nucleotides matching TRBD1. Germline trimming cut 5 bases from V and 1 base from J; bases unmatched to any gene: 4. This CDR3 contains 15 residues. Germline V lookup: CDR1 SGHAT, CDR2 FQNNGV. CDR3 DNA sequence: TGTGCCAGCAGCCGCGGACAGGGGCGCACAGATACGCAGTATTTT. Amino acids: CASSRGQGRTDTQYF. Supplemented by reference TRBV11-2 and TRBJ2-3, the full variable domain reads EAGVAQSPRYKIIEKRQSVAFWCNPISGHATLYWYQQILGQGPKLLIQFQNNGVVDDSQLPKDRFSAERLKGVDSTLKIQPAKLEDSAVYLCASSRGQGRTDTQYFGPGTRLTVL.

A remark on this clonotype: One junction end disagrees with the germline gene, perhaps due to a read error. The V call is TRBV4-2, the J call TRBJ2-3; D is undetermined. The germline gives CDR1 LGHNA, CDR2 YNFKEQ. This CDR3 is built from 13 residues. The CDR3 reads CTSSLQSTDTLYF. The CDR3 region has the DNA TGTACCAGCAGCCTGCAGAGCACAGATACGCTGTATTTT.